Listed below are T cell receptor beta chains from one sample, sequenced in a study of post-analysis software for immune sequencing data. TCRdb ran MiXCR on the PCR reads and lists one entry per CDR3 protein. Of around 160,000 distinct CDR3 sequences in the sample, around 36% were seen once. Sequenced here: blood, sampled after autologous hematopoietic stem cell transplantation. The receptors were sampled from a girl between 10 and 17 years old with multiple sclerosis. Both conserved end residues are part of each CDR3. Each record gives: V gene, clone size, CDR3 length, D gene, CDR3 protein. D genes are given only for firm matches. Clone size, where shown, is once, few, many, or a class for clones that have expanded.

TRBV4-2	-	14	-	CASSQVAFTGELFF
TRBV9	-	15	-	CASSLRGDARGEQFF
TRBV2	-	17	TRBD2	CASTPQEGLAGVGEQYF
TRBV5-5	-	13	-	CASSQPLGNEQFF
TRBV11-1	-	13	-	CASSLARNHGTFF
TRBV4-1	few	17	TRBD2	CASSQGLAGGLWETQYF
TRBV4-2	many	13	-	CACGTTTTDTQYF
TRBV5-1	few	15	-	CASSSNPRGANVLTF
TRBV7-2	few	13	-	CASSAKTTNEQFF
TRBV5-5	-	15	TRBD1	CASSREGQPTYEQYF
TRBV7-9	-	14	-	CSSSLELRANEQYF
TRBV6-1	few	14	-	CASIGAVNSYEQYF
TRBV7-6	-	18	TRBD2	CASAPGLAGGPFYNEQFF
TRBV20-1	-	12	-	CSAYHDHTEAFF
TRBV29-1	many	10	-	CSGSGNEQFF
TRBV3-1	few	16	TRBD1	CASSQVPGGGVTEAFF
TRBV29-1	many	17	-	CSVCWVTPPGSYNEQFF
TRBV12-3/TRBV12-4	-	15	TRBD1	CASSRRTGGLDEQFF
TRBV30	-	12	-	CAWGLGSQPQHF
TRBV7-9	-	16	-	CASSPSGSGFTDTQYF
TRBV12-3/TRBV12-4	-	13	-	CASTKDTNYGYTF